The table lists the clone carrying this TCR beta chain with a few counts. TCRdb fed the 5' RACE reads into MiXCR, producing one record per CDR3 protein. Here the sample spans hundreds of thousands of distinct CDR3 sequences, 20% to 25% being singletons. This record belongs to a study of T-cell memory formation after mild COVID-19. The clonotype comes from an adult woman who had mild COVID-19 (a few samples of this study predate the infection). Cell type and time point are not known. Sequenced: PBMCs or a T cell subset sorted from them (not recorded which).

The CDR3 spells CAGGSPAAQFF. In DNA form, the CDR3 reads TGTGCCGGGGGTAGCCCAGCGGCGCAGTTCTTC. The J gene is TRBJ2-1, the V gene TRBV12-3 or TRBV12-4; D is perhaps TRBD1 or TRBD2 (5 bases each). There are 11 residues in the CDR3. V dropped 11 bases and J dropped 12 bases, with 17 bases sitting between them.